The 10 T cell receptor beta chains listed next were all sequenced from one sample in a study of blood T cell repertoires in COVID-19. Sequenced by immunoSEQ multiplex PCR; TCRdb stores in-frame clones only, minus some. This table holds 110,000 to 150,000 clones, roughly three quarters found once. What was sequenced was peripheral blood. The receptors here all came from a woman in her fifties or sixties with acute or convalescent COVID-19.

Remarks on this clone: Germline is not matched at one junction end, which may reflect a read error. The chain has TRBV10-3 and TRBJ1-2; a possible D gene is TRBD1 (6 bases). CDR1 and CDR2 (germline): ENHRY, SYGVKD. This CDR3 has 14 amino acids. The CDR3 protein is CAIRNRVDNDGYTF. In DNA, the CDR3 is TGTGCCATTCGGAACAGGGTTGATAACGATGGCTACACCTTC.

This chain links TRBV27 with TRBJ1-2, with no clear D. V shed 3 bases and J shed 7 bases, with 12 bases lying between them. The CDR3 runs 13 residues. Germline lookup yields CDR1 MNHEY and CDR2 SMNVEV (reference sequence). CDR3 sequence: CASSFRGMSGYTF. The CDR3, as DNA: TGTGCCAGCAGTTTTCGAGGGATGAGTGGCTACACCTTC.

This chain links TRBV3-1 (or the pseudogene TRBV3-2) with TRBJ2-7; 9 nucleotides match TRBD2. Germline lookup yields CDR1 LGHDT and CDR2 YNNKEL (reference sequence). V lost 3 bases, J lost 4 bases, and 10 bases stayed unmatched. This CDR3 comprises 16 residues. Written as DNA, the CDR3 is TGTGCCAGCAGCCATTACTCCGGGACTAGCTGGTACGAGCAGTACTTC. Its protein product is CASSHYSGTSWYEQYF.

The chain is built from TRBV5-4 and TRBJ1-5, with 7 bases matching TRBD1. With 5 bases clipped from V and 1 base from J, the junction kept 6 bases outside the gene matches. The CDR3 runs to 15 residues. Germline lookup yields CDR1 SGHNT and CDR2 YYREEE (reference sequence). CDR3 sequence: CASRRDRVSNQPQHF. CDR3 bases: TGTGCCAGCAGGCGTGACAGGGTGAGCAATCAGCCCCAGCATTTT.

The chain is built from TRBV7-2 and TRBJ2-3; 8 nucleotides line up with TRBD1. Trimming at V came to 5 bases and at J to 4 bases, leaving 8 bases not matched to a gene. CDR1 is SGHTA, CDR2 FQGNSA, per germline. The CDR3 has 15 residues. CDR3 loop: CASSTQGARADTQYF. DNA of the CDR3: TGTGCCAGCAGCACCCAGGGGGCTCGGGCAGATACGCAGTATTTT.

This chain joins TRBV4-1 and TRBJ1-5, with D possibly TRBD1 on 6 matching bases. CDR3 length equals 15 residues. V dropped 5 bases and J dropped 5 bases, with 16 bases sitting between them. Per the germline V gene, CDR1 is MGHRA and CDR2 is YSYEKL. CDR3 region: CASSSYPQGHQPQHF. Written as DNA, the CDR3 is TGCGCCAGCAGCTCTTACCCCCAGGGGCATCAGCCCCAGCATTTT.

The chain has TRBV5-1 and TRBJ2-7, with D perhaps matching TRBD1 (6 bases). Germline values: CDR1 SGHRS, CDR2 YFSETQ. Trimming removed 2 bases at V and 2 bases at J, with 11 bases between. The CDR3 is 14 amino acids. DNA of the CDR3: TGCGCCAGCAGCTTTCTGGACAGTACCTACGAGCAGTACTTC. It encodes CASSFLDSTYEQYF.

V is TRBV30 and J is TRBJ1-1, with D tentatively TRBD1 (5 bases). The ends were cut back, 2 bases at V and 4 bases at J, with 17 bases in the middle. The CDR3 is 15 amino acids. Per the germline V gene, CDR1 is GTSNPN and CDR2 is SVGIG (reference sequence). Here the CDR3 reads CAWSTSTRVSTEAFF. CDR3 DNA sequence: TGTGCCTGGAGTACCTCAACCAGGGTGAGCACTGAAGCTTTCTTT.

The chain uses TRBV4-1 and TRBJ2-1; 12 nucleotides match TRBD2. J gave up 4 bases and V 4 bases, and 14 bases lay outside the gene matches. In germline, CDR1 is MGHRA, CDR2 YSYEKL. The CDR3 extends over 19 amino acids. The CDR3 nucleotides read TGCGCCAGCAGCCCGGGACTAGCGGGTTCCCGCCTACAATACAATGAGCAGTTCTTC. Translating it yields CASSPGLAGSRLQYNEQFF.

This chain connects TRBV30 to TRBJ1-1, with D tentatively TRBD1 (5 bases). V lost 2 bases and J 8 bases, leaving 15 bases between the germline ends. The CDR3 covers 13 residues. Germline V gene lookup returns CDR1 GTSNPN and CDR2 SVGIG (reference sequence). The CDR3 DNA reads as TGTGCCTGGAGTTCTGGGGTCCGACAGGAAGCTTTCTTT. Translation: CAWSSGVRQEAFF.